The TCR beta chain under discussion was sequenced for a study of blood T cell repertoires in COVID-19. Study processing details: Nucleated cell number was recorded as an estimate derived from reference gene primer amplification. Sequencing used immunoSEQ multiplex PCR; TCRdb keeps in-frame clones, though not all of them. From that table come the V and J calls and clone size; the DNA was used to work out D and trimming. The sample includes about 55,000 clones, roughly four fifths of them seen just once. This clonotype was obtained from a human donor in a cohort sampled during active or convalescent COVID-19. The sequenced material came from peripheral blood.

CDR3 amino acids: CASSQDGRPNQPQHF. The CDR3 region has the DNA TGCGCCAGCAGCCAAGATGGCAGGCCCAATCAGCCCCAGCATTTT. J is TRBJ1-5 and V is TRBV4-3; D unresolved. CDR3 length equals 15 residues. Germline assignment: CDR1 LGHNA and CDR2 YSLEER. V lost 0 bases to trimming and J lost 3 bases, with 9 bases between them.